This section outlines one T cell receptor (beta chain) sequence together with its context. Its target is not known. This sample is part of a study of T cells in Graves' hyperthyroidism and ophthalmopathy. Uncontrolled infection, other autoimmune disease, pregnancy or lactation barred patients from enrollment. Used for diagnoses were clinical symptoms, serum thyroxine and TRAb, thyroid ultrasound and orbital computed tomography. Study-wide findings and caveats: Among thyroid clonotypes expanded above 0.001, most also appeared in blood.

Amplification of TCR beta CDR3 regions used RNA as the template. The primer set for the first-round RT-PCR of the TCR CDR3 was HTBI. TCRdb redid the calling of the multiplex PCR reads with MiXCR, one entry per CDR3 protein. The data show 500,000 to 650,000 distinct CDR3 sequences, around 13% seen once. The germline CDR1 and CDR2 sequences are SEHNR and FQNEAQ (reference sequence). CDR3 size: 15 residues. Trimming left V 1 base short and J 0 bases short, with 6 bases between. The rearrangement uses TRBV7-9 and TRBJ1-4; no clear D gene. The material sequenced was blood. This clonotype was sampled from a woman between 50 and 59 years old with Graves' ophthalmopathy. The CDR3 loop reads CASSLDGTTNEKLFF. CDR3 DNA sequence: TGTGCCAGCAGCTTAGATGGTACAACTAATGAAAAACTGTTTTTT.